This T cell receptor (beta chain) emerged from a study of cytomegalovirus exposure and HLA in healthy donors. Regarding the study as a whole: Presence/absence analyses assumed roughly uniform sequencing depth across donors, which may not hold. In a later analysis, the majority of CMV-associated beta chains seemingly showed HLA restriction.

PCR was performed using 60 Vbeta and 13 Jbeta primers. TCRdb's copy holds only in-frame clones and misses some; the assay was immunoSEQ multiplex PCR. The sample has about 46,000 clones. A note on this clone: What it recognizes is unknown.

At collection, donors were nominally healthy, but unrecorded immune exposures were probable. Germline V gives CDR1 SGHNT, CDR2 YYREEE (reference sequence). The CDR3 loop spans 16 amino acids. V was pared by 4 bases and J by 7 bases, with 15 bases of the junction left unmatched. The chain has TRBV5-4 and TRBJ2-7, with 9 bases matching TRBD2. Sequenced sample: PBMCs. The TCR originated in a woman between 40 and 55 years old in good health and CMV-seronegative. The CDR3 reads CASSPVSGSLAGEQYF. The CDR3 DNA reads TGTGCCAGCAGCCCTGTTAGCGGGAGTCTGGCGGGGGAGCAGTACTTC. The whole variable domain, remainder taken from reference TRBV5-4 and TRBJ2-7, is ETGVTQSPTHLIKTRGQQVTLRCSSQSGHNTVSWYQQALGQGPQFIFQYYREEENGRGNFPPRFSGLQFPNYSSELNVNALELDDSALYLCASSPVSGSLAGEQYFGPGTRLTVT.